The clone carrying this T cell receptor beta chain was seen more than once but under ten times. Its antigen is not known. The data were taken from a study of STAT5B mutations in CD4+ large granular lymphocyte leukemia. Study-wide results and caveats: CD4-sorted patient repertoires seemed more clonal than healthy CD4+ repertoires. 8/27 top patient clones versus 2/35 control clones were TRBV06-family.

This CDR3 has 15 residues. CDR1 is SGHNT and CDR2 is YYREEE in the germline V gene (reference sequence). The junction had 6 bases not matched to a gene; V was cut back by 2 bases and J by 1 base. As originally analysed: Productive clonotypes were detectable down to 2.59 x 10-5 frequency. Produced via immunoSEQ multiplex PCR; TCRdb's table is partial and in-frame only. V and J calls and clone size are as listed in that table; D and trimming were resolved from the DNA. The sample consists of fewer than 35,000 clones, less than 80% of them appearing once. The sample taken for sequencing was CD4+ T cells from blood buffy coats. The chain combines TRBV5-4 with TRBJ2-7; TRBD2 agrees at 7 bases. This clonotype was obtained from a human donor in good health. The chain's CDR3 is CASSFNGGRSYEQYF. CDR3 nucleotide sequence: TGTGCCAGCAGCTTTAACGGGGGGAGGTCCTACGAGCAGTACTTC.